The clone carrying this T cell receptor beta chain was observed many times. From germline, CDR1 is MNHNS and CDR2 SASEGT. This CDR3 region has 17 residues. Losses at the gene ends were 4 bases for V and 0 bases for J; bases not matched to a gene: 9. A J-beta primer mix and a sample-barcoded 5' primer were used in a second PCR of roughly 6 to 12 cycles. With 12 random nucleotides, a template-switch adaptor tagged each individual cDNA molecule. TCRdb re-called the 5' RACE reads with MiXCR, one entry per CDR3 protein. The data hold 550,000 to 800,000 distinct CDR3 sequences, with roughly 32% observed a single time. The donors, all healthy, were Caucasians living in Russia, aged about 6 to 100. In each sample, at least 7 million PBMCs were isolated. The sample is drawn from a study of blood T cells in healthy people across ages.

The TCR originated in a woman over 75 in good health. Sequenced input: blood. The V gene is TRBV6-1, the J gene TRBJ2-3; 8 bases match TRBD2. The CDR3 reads CASSVQSGGLSTDTQYF. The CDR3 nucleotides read TGTGCCAGCAGTGTACAAAGCGGGGGCTTAAGCACAGATACGCAGTATTTT.